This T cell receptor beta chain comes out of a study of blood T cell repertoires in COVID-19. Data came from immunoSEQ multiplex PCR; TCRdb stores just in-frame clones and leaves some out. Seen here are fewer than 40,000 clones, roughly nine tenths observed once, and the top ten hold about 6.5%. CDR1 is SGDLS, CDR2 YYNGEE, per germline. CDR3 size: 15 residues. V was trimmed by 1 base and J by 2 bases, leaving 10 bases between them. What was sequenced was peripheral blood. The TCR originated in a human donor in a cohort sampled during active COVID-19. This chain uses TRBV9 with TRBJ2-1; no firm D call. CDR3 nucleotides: TGTGCCAGCAGCGTACGCCCCACGGCCTACAATGAGCAGTTCTTC. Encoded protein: CASSVRPTAYNEQFF.